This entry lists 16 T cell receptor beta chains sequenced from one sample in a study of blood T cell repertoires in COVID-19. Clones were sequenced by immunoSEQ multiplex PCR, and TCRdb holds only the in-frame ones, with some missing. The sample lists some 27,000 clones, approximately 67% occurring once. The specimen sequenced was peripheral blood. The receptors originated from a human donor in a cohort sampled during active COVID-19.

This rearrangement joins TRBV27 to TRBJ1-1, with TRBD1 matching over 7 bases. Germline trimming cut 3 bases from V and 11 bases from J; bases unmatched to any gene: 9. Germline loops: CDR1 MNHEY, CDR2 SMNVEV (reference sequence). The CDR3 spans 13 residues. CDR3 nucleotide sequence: TGTGCCAGCAGTTTCGACAGGGAGGCATCGGCTTTCTTT. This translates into CASSFDREASAFF.

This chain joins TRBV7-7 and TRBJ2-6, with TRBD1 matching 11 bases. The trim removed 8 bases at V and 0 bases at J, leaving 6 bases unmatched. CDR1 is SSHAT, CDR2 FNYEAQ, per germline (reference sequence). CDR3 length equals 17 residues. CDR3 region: CASGRDRGSSGANVLTF. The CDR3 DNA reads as TGTGCCAGCGGCCGGGACAGGGGGAGCTCTGGGGCCAACGTCCTGACTTTC.

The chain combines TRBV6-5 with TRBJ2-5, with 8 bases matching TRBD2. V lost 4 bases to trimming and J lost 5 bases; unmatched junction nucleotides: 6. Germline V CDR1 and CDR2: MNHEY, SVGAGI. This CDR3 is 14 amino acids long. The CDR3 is CASSSTGGRETQYF. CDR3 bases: TGTGCCAGCAGTTCCACGGGGGGGAGGGAGACCCAGTACTTC.

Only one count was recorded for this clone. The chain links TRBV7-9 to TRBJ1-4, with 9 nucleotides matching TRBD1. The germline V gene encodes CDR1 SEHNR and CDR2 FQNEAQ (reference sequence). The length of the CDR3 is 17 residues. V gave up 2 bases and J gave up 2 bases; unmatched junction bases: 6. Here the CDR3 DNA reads TGTGCCAGCAGCTTAACCCCGGGACAGGGCACTAATGAAAAACTGTTTTTT. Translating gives CASSLTPGQGTNEKLFF.

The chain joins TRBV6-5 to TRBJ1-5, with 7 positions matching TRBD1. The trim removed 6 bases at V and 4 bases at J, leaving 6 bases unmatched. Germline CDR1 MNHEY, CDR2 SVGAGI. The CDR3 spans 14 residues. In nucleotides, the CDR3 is TGTGCCAGCAGAGACCAGGGGGTAAATCAGCCCCAGCATTTT. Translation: CASRDQGVNQPQHF.

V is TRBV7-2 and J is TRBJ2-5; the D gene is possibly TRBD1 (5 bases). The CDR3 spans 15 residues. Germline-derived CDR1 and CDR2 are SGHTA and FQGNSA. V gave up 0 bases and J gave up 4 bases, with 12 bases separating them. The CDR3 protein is CASSLALDSRETQYF. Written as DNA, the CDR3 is TGTGCCAGCAGCTTAGCGCTCGACAGCAGAGAGACCCAGTACTTC.

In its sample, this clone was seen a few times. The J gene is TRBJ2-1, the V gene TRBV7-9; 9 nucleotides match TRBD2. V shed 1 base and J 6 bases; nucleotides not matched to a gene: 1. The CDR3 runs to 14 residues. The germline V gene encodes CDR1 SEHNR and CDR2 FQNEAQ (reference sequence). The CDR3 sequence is CASSLELAGNEQFF. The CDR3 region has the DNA TGTGCCAGCAGCTTAGAACTAGCGGGCAATGAGCAGTTCTTC.

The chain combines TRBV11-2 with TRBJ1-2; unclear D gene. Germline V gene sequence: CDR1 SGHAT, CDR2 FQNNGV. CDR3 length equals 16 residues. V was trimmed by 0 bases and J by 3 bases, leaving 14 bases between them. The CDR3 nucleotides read TGTGCCAGCAGCTTAGAAATCGCAGGTTTCCACTATGGCTACACCTTC. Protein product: CASSLEIAGFHYGYTF.

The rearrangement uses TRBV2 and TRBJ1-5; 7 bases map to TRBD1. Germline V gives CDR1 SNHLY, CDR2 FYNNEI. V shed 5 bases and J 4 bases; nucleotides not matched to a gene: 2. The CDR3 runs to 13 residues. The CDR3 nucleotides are TGTGCCAGCAGTTCGGACAGGAATCAGCCCCAGCATTTT. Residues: CASSSDRNQPQHF.

This chain's CDR3 is CASSYPARGRVTGELFF. CDR3 DNA: TGTGCCAGCAGCTACCCGGCAAGGGGGCGGGTGACCGGGGAGCTGTTTTTT. This rearrangement joins TRBV3-1 (or the pseudogene TRBV3-2) to TRBJ2-2, with 7 bases lining up with TRBD1. The trim removed 5 bases at V and 5 bases at J, leaving 14 bases unmatched. This CDR3 has 17 residues. CDR1 LGHDT and CDR2 YNNKEL come from the germline V gene (reference sequence).

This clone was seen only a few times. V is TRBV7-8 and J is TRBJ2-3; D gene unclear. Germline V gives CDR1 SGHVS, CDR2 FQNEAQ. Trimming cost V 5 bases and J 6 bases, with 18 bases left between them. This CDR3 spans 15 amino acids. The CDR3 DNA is TGTGCCAGCAGCCCTCTTCCACTTGCACTGGATACGCAGTATTTT. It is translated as CASSPLPLALDTQYF.

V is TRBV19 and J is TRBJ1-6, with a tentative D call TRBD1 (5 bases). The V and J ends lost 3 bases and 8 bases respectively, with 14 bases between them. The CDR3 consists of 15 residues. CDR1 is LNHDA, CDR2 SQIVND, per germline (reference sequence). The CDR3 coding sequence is TGTGCCAGTAGTATCCCCGGGGGAGGGGATTCACCCCTCCACTTT. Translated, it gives CASSIPGGGDSPLHF.

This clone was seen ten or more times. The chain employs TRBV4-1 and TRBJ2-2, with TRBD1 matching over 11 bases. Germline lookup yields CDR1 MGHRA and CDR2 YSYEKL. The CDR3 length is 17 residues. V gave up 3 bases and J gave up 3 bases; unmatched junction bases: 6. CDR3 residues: CASSHPGTGGDTGELFF. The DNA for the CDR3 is TGCGCCAGCAGCCATCCCGGGACAGGGGGGGACACCGGGGAGCTGTTTTTT.

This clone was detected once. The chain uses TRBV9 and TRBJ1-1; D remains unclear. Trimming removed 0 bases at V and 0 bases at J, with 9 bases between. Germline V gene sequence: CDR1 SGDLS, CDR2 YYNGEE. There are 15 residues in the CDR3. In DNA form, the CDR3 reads TGTGCCAGCAGCGTAGTTGTAGAGATGAACACTGAAGCTTTCTTT. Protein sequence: CASSVVVEMNTEAFF.

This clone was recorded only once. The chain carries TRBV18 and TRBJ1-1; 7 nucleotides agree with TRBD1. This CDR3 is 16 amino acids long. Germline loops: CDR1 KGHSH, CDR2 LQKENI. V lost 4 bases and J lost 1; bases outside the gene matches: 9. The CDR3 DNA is TGTGCCAGCTCACGCCGGACAGGCCACCGGAACACTGAAGCTTTCTTT. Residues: CASSRRTGHRNTEAFF.

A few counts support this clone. The CDR3 DNA is TGTGCCAGTACCAAAGGGGGGAGGGGTGAGCAGTTCTTC. Amino acid sequence: CASTKGGRGEQFF. This chain links TRBV19 with TRBJ2-1, with D tentatively TRBD2 (7 bases). The CDR3 spans 13 residues. V was trimmed by 7 bases and J by 9 bases, leaving 16 bases between them. Germline V gene data show CDR1 as LNHDA and CDR2 as SQIVND (reference sequence).